This T cell receptor (beta chain) was captured in a study of cytomegalovirus exposure and HLA in healthy donors (dated by TCRdb to 2015 to 2018). Describing the broader study: In an earlier analysis of 587 of the donors, less than 350 Gb of sequence data and 117 million unique TCR beta sequences from some 170 million T cells were reported. Among a few hundred genotyped donors of the cohort, an average of around 240,000 unique TCR beta nucleotide sequences were sequenced per donor, roughly 20% of them non-productive. In addition to the first cohort of 650 to 800 subjects, a separate validation cohort of 100 to 150 different subjects was used. The study aimed to test whether cataloging public T cell receptors could reveal signatures of past pathogen exposure. A later genetic analysis used genome-wide SNP genotypes for about 60% of the roughly 700 donors, treating that subset as a discovery cohort. The genetic ancestry cluster associated with self-reported Caucasian donors included approximately 85% of the roughly 400 genotyped donors. An early release covering over 500 HLA-typed donors comprised approximately 290 gigabases of sequencing data and approximately 85 million unique TCR sequences. All discovery cohort repertoires had been generated using a single sequencing platform. Four to six DR-DQ haplotypes were handled as single units for association and clustering, since linkage in the cohort was strong. The number of donors typed differed by locus, with about 620-630 for A, B, C, DRB1 and DQB1, roughly 520 for DQA1, 606 for DPA1, and some 470 for DPB1. Rather than using new phenotypic data, the later analysis identified candidate immune exposures from TCR beta sequences and from how often those sequences occurred across donors. Using immunosequencing, the study profiled T cell repertoires from 500 to 800 subjects and related those repertoires to cytomegalovirus serostatus. Alongside the repertoire data, information on donor age, sex, ethnicity and CMV serostatus was compiled. Class I and class II HLA loci were covered by the typing at four-digit resolution. To predict cytomegalovirus infection status, the study brought together high-throughput TCR immunosequencing, statistical association of individual TCRs with disease status, and machine learning. To study patterns of TCR occurrence, a later analysis re-analyzed previously published TCR beta repertoires from 666 donors and added high-resolution HLA genotyping. In an earlier analysis of around 540 of the donors, high-throughput TCR beta sequencing was used to judge whether each TCR beta V gene segment behaved as functional or pseudogenic.

Receptor libraries were prepared by the immunoSEQ multiplex PCR assay. The multiplex PCR relied on a mix of 60 forward primers for TCR Vbeta segments and 13 reverse primers for TCR Jbeta segments. A multiplex PCR assay on genomic DNA amplified the CDR3 region of rearranged TCR beta genes. The amplified TCR beta libraries were sequenced on the Illumina HiSeq System as 87-base-pair reads. As for the authors' bioinformatics: A later analysis tallied 80 million to 95 million unique TCR beta chains across the 660 or so repertoires, and around 9.9 million of those chains were shared by two or more donors. Raw reads were error-corrected and collapsed into unique sequences with a nearest-neighbor algorithm that merged closely related sequences to remove PCR and sequencing errors. CDR3 sequences were aligned to IMGT reference sequences to assign V, D and J gene segments. For a sequence to be retained, a match of at least six nucleotides was required to both a V gene segment and a J gene segment. A rearrangement was called productive if the CDR3 had no stop codons and remained in frame with V and J, and every other rearrangement was called non-productive. CDR3 was defined according to IMGT convention as the region running from the second conserved V-encoded cysteine to the conserved J-encoded phenylalanine. The earlier analysis of about 610 of the donors excluded any sequence lacking an unambiguous match to a single V gene segment. An earlier analysis of 500 to 700 of the donors classified V segments as functional when productive rearrangements were above 56.7% and as segregating when the standard deviation between donors was above 5%. A statistical classification framework was developed to diagnose cytomegalovirus status using the catalog of TCR beta chain sequences. V and J gene assignment, in a later analysis, came from comparing TCR nucleotide sequences with IMGT/GENE-DB human TR gene sequences. A later analysis assigned CDR3 sequences and most-parsimonious VDJ recombination scenarios with the TCRdist pipeline. In a later analysis, every TCR beta chain was defined by the combination of its CDR3 amino acid sequence and its V-gene family, and reads without a unique V-gene family were dropped. In a later analysis, several hundred highly shared, low-generation-probability nucleotide sequences were removed to address suspected cross-contamination and a sequencing artifact. In a later analysis, a clonal expansion index for each public chain was calculated from normalized within-repertoire ranks of inferred template counts. In a later analysis, generation probabilities were computed with a VDJ recombination model fitted to out-of-frame rearrangements, and the resulting probabilities were checked against IGoR. In a later analysis, hypergeometric tests were used to score TCR-TCR, TCR-HLA and TCR-CMV co-occurrence, with a repertoire-size bias correction applied to TCR pairs. A later analysis estimated false discovery rates by permuting HLA or CMV assignments 20 times. In a later analysis, co-occurring TCRs were grouped using DBSCAN, with TCRdist sequence similarity added in when clustering inside HLA-allele-positive subsets. Co-occurrence clustering excluded repertoires with fewer than 30,000 or more than 120,000 public chains, plus five with anomalous nucleotide sharing. The table was pulled from immuneACCESS by TCRdb, which kept in-frame rearrangements only. Such tables lose some clones; where checked, under half of the loss comes from unresolved V genes, and the rest has no known cause. Clone size and V and J calls were adopted from that table, with D and trimming inferred from the DNA. This specimen's table enumerates under 95,000 clones. 3.5% to 4% of the sample is in the top ten clones.

As for this clone: Its antigen specificity is not known.

V and J lose 1 base and 8 bases, and a span of 12 bases separates them. The CDR3 goes from the cysteine to the phenylalanine over 14 residues. Left in the record is the CDR3 DNA by itself, 42 bases read in frame from the first base. From the germline V gene (reference sequence), CDR1 is SEHNR and CDR2 is FQNEAQ. The cohort was made up of approximately 670 healthy bone marrow donors. At the time of sampling, all cohort members were nominally healthy, though unrecorded immune exposures were likely present. The donor tested CMV seropositive and was one of the 289 seropositive cohort members. A peripheral blood sample was provided by each donor, and peripheral blood mononuclear cells were used for TCR beta sequencing. The Qiagen DNeasy Blood Extraction Kit was used to extract genomic DNA from the blood cell samples. The study at large found these results: Sequencing depth was assumed to be roughly uniform across donors in the presence/absence analyses, though that assumption may not hold. Because HLA typing was unavailable for some donors at each locus, only the typed subset was used in association tests. When HLA alleles, especially DR and DQ, strongly co-occurred, TCR associations were difficult to assign to individual alleles. A later genetic analysis reported fewer N-insertions in productive TCRs among donors in an Asian-associated ancestry cluster than the roughly 700-donor mean. Because counts were too low, under 20 rarely observed V segments, including chromosome 9 orphons, were left out of the earlier analysis of several hundred of the donors. In vitro tests confirmed that a few of the cytomegalovirus-associated TCR beta chains recognize cytomegalovirus antigens. In both the original and validation cohorts, the classifier was reported to diagnose cytomegalovirus status with high specificity and sensitivity. V-gene and J-gene trimming of TCR beta chains was associated with a missense DCLRE1C variant in a later genetic analysis, and the association was replicated in an independent cohort. Broadly in line with IMGT annotations, most TCR beta V segments showed up in productive rearrangements about 87% or about 30% of the time in an earlier analysis of approximately 640 of the donors. In a later analysis, most CMV-associated TCR beta chains were found to appear HLA-restricted, with HLA associations seemingly driven largely by CMV exposure. Correlated functional status among segregating V segments might be attributable to linkage disequilibrium, but an unknown experimental factor could not be ruled out. Immune exposure information for the cohort was limited to CMV serostatus. In a later analysis, several top co-occurrence clusters were reported to appear linked to parvovirus B19, influenza, CMV and Epstein-Barr virus. The cohort was sequenced for TCR beta chains only, and without alpha or paired-chain data the features that could be detected were limited. In a later analysis, HLA-associated TCR beta chains showed more clonal expansion and lower generation probabilities than non-associated chains that were equally common. A later analysis found that TCR association rates varied across HLA loci, with DRB1 alleles showing the most associated TCRs and HLA-C alleles the fewest. In the study, around 150 TCR beta chains were listed as associated with cytomegalovirus. A further reported finding was that TCR beta sequences accurately predicted the HLA-A and HLA-B alleles for most subjects in the first cohort. Some IMGT-functional V segments, including TRBV6-2 and TRBV6-3, could not be distinguished by the 87-base-pair reads and were therefore excluded. According to the authors, the approach could potentially be generalized to other disease states and immunological phenotypes. The sequencing pipeline was judged likely to have produced a cluster of highly shared sequence variants as a technical artifact. Across donors, most TCR sequences were observed very rarely, whereas some public TCRs were present in many individuals. Specific HLA alleles were associated with 18,000 or so TCR beta sequences at a false discovery rate of 0.05 in a later analysis.

This chain joins TRBV7-9 to TRBJ2-1; the best D guess is TRBD2, with 5 bases matching. The sample comprised PBMCs. The source is a man aged 18 to 30 in good health and CMV-seropositive. At the DNA level, the sequence is TGTGCCAGCAGCTTAGGGACTCCGGGCGATGAGCAGTTCTTC. The translation is CASSLGTPGDEQFF.